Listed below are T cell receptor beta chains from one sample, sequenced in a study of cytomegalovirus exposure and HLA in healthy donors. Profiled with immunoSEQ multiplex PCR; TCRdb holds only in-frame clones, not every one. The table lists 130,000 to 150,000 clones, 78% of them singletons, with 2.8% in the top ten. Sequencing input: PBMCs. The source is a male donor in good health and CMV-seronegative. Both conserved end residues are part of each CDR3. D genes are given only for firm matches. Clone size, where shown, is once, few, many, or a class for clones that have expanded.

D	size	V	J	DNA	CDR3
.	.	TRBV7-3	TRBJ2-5	TGTGCCAGCAGCTTCGGGCGCGGGGCAGAAGAGACCCAGTACTTC	CASSFGRGAEETQYF
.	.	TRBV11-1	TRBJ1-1	TGTGCCAGCAGCTCCCGCAGGGCAAGGAACACTGAAGCTTTCTTT	CASSSRRARNTEAFF
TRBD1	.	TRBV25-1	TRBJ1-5	TGTGCCAGCAGTGACGGGACAGGGACACAGCCCCAGCATTTT	CASSDGTGTQPQHF
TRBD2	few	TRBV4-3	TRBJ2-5	TGCGCCAGCAGCCCCGGGGGGGCTGGAGAGACCCAGTACTTC	CASSPGGAGETQYF
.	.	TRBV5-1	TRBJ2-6	TGCGCCAGCAGCTTCGGAGGTACTGGGGCCAACGTCCTGACTTTC	CASSFGGTGANVLTF
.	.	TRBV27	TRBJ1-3	TGTGCCAGCAGGAGGGGGGGCTCTGGAAACACCATATATTTT	CASRRGGSGNTIYF
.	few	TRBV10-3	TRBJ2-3	TGTGCCATCAGTCTGGGTCGGGTCACAGATACGCAGTATTTT	CAISLGRVTDTQYF
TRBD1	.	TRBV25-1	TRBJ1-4	TGTGCCAGCAGTGAATGGGGACAGGGGAACAATGAAAAACTGTTTTTT	CASSEWGQGNNEKLFF
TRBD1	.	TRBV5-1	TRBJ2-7	TGCGCCAGCAGCTTTCGGAAACGACAGGGTGAAGCCTACGAGCAGTACTTC	CASSFRKRQGEAYEQYF
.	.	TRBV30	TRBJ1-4	TGTGCCTGGAGTGTACAAGAAAAACTGTTTTTT	CAWSVQEKLFF
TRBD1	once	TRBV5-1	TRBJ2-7	TGCGCCAGCAGCTTGGGGGCGCCGACAGGGGCCTACGAGCAGTACTTC	CASSLGAPTGAYEQYF
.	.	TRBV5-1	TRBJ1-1	TGCGCCAGCAGCTTGTACAGCCTGAACACTGAAGCTTTCTTT	CASSLYSLNTEAFF
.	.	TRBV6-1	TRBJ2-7	TGTGCCAGCGCCAGGGGTTCTTACGAGCAGTACTTC	CASARGSYEQYF
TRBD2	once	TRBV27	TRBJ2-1	TGTGCCAGCAGGAAAGGCAGGCTAGCGGTAAACAATGAGCAGTTCTTC	CASRKGRLAVNNEQFF
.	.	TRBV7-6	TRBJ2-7	TGTGCCAGCAGCGTATCTGGCTCTTCCTACGAGCAGTACTTC	CASSVSGSSYEQYF
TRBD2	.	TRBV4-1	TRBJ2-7	TGTGCCAGCAGCCCAGCGGGAGAGACGCGCGAGCAGTACTTC	CASSPAGETREQYF
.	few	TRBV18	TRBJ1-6	TGTGCCAGCTCACCAATCGATAATTCACCCCTCCACTTT	CASSPIDNSPLHF
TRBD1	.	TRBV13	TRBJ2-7	TGTGCCAGCAGCTTAGAACAGGGGGCCGACCACGAGCAGTACTTC	CASSLEQGADHEQYF
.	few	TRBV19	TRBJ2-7	TGTGCCAGTAGTATGCGTTCGGGACAAGTCTACGAGCAGTACTTC	CASSMRSGQVYEQYF
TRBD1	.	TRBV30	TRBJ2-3	TGTGCCTACCAATTGGGGACAGACACAGATACGCAGTATTTT	CAYQLGTDTDTQYF
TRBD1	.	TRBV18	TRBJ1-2	TGTGCCAGCCATCAGGGGGACGCTTATGGCTACACCTTC	CASHQGDAYGYTF
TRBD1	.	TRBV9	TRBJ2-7	TGTGCCAGCAGCCCCGGGACAGGGGTCGAGCAGTACTTC	CASSPGTGVEQYF
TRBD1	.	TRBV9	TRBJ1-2	TGTGCCAGCAGCGTAGATCAGGGGGCCGGCTATGGCTACACCTTC	CASSVDQGAGYGYTF
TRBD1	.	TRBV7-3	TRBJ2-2	TGTGCCAGCAGCTTGCCGGGACAGGGGTTAGTCAACACCGGGGAGCTGTTTTTT	CASSLPGQGLVNTGELFF
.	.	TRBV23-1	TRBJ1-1	TGCGCCAGCAGTCCGGTTGCGATGAACACTGAAGCTTTCTTT	CASSPVAMNTEAFF
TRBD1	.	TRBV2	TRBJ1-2	TGTGCCAGCAGTAACAGGGGGTGGGTCTATGGCTACACCTTC	CASSNRGWVYGYTF
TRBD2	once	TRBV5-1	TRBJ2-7	TGCGCCAGCAGCCCCGTAGCGGGAGGGCCTTACGAGCAGTACTTC	CASSPVAGGPYEQYF
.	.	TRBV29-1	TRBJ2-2	TGCAGCGTTGAAATGTACGGGGAGAGCCACACCGGGGAGCTGTTTTTT	CSVEMYGESHTGELFF
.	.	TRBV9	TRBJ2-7	TGTGCCAGCAGCGTAGACAGGGACTCCTACGAGCAGTACTTC	CASSVDRDSYEQYF
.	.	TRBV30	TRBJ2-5	TGTGCCTGGAGTGAGAGACTTCAGTACCAAGAGACCCAGTACTTC	CAWSERLQYQETQYF
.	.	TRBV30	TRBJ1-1	TGTGCCTGGAGATTGGGGGGGGACACTGAAGCTTTCTTT	CAWRLGGDTEAFF
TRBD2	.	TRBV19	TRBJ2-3	TGTGCCAGTAGTATCCGTTCTAGCGGGAGGCGCACAGATACGCAGTATTTT	CASSIRSSGRRTDTQYF
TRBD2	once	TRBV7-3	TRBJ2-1	TGTGCCAGCAGCTCCCTAGCGGGAGGTTCCTACAATGAGCAGTTCTTC	CASSSLAGGSYNEQFF
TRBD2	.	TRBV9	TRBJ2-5	TGTGCCAGCAGCACCCCGGAGGGACTACAAGAGACCCAGTACTTC	CASSTPEGLQETQYF
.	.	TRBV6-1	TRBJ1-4	TGTGCCAGCAGTGACTTGGGGGCAGCAACTAATGAAAAACTGTTTTTT	CASSDLGAATNEKLFF
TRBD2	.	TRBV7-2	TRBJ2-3	TGTGCCAGCAAGTTACGCGGGGGGGCCAGGGATACGCAGTATTTT	CASKLRGGARDTQYF
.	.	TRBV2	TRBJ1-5	TGTGCCAGCAGTGAAGGCGGGCAGCCCCAGCATTTT	CASSEGGQPQHF
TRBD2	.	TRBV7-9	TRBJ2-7	TGTGCCAGCAGCTCGCGGGGGACCTCCTACGAGCAGTACTTC	CASSSRGTSYEQYF
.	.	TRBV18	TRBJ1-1	TGTGCCAGCTCACCAGGAGCTGAAGCTTTCTTT	CASSPGAEAFF
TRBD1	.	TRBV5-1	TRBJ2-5	TGCGCCAGCAGCCCCTCCGGGACAGGGGTTGAGACCCAGTACTTC	CASSPSGTGVETQYF
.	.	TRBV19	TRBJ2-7	TGTGCCAGTAGTACGCAGGGGGGACACTTCTACGAGCAGTACTTC	CASSTQGGHFYEQYF